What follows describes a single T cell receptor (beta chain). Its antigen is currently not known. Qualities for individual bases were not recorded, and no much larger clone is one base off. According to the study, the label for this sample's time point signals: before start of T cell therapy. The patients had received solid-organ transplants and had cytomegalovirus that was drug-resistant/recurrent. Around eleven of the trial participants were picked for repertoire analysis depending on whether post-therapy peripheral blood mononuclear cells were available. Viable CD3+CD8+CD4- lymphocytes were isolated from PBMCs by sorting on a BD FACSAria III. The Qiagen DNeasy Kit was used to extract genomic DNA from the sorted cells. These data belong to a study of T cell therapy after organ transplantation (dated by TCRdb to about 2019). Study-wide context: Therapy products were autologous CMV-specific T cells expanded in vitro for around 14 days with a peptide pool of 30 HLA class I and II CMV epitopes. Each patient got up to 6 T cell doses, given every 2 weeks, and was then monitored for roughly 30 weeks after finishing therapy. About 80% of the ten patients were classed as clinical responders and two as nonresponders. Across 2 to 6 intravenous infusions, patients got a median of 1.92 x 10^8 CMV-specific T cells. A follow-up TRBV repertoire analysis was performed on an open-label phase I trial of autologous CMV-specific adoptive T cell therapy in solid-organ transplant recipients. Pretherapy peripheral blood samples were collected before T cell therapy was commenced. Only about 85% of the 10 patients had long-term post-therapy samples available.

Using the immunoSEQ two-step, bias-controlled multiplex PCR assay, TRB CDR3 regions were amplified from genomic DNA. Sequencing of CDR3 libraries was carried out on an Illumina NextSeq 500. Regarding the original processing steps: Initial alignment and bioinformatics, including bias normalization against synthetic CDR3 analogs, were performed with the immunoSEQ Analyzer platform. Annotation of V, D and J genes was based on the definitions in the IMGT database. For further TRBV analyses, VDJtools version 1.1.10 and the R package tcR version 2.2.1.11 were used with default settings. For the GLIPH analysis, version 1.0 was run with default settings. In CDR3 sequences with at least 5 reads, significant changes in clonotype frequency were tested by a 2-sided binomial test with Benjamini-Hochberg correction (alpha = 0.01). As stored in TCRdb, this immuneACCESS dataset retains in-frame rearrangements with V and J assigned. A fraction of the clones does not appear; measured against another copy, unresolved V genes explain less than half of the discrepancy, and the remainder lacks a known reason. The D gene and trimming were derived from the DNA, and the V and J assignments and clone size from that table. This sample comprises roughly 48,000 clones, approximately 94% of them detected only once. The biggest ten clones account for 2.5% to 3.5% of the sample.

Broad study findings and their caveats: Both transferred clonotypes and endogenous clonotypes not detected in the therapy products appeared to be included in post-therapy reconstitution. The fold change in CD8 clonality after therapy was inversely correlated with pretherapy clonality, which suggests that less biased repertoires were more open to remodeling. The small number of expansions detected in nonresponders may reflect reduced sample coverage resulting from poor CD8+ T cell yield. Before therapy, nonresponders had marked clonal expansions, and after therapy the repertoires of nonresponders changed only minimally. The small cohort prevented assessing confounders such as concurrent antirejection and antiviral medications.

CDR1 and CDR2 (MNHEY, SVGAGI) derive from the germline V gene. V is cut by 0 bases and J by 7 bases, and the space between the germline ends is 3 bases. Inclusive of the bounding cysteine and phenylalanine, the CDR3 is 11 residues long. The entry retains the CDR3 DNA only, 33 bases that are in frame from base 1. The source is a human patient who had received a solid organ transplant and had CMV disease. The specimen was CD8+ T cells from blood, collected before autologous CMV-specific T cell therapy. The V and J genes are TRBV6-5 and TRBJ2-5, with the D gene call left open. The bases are TGTGCCAGCAGTTACTCGGTGACCCAGTACTTC. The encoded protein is CASSYSVTQYF.